This T cell receptor (beta chain) comes out of a study of identical twins. Study conclusions and caveats: Insertions ran lower in abundant cord blood beta clonotypes, though not in memory repertoires.

Healthy Caucasian individuals made up all the donors. The V gene lost 3 bases and the J gene lost 6 bases, with 16 bases spanning the gap. The germline CDR1 and CDR2 sequences are SGHRS and YFSETQ. This CDR3 region has 15 residues. Of note for this clonotype: Its specificity is unknown.

Each CDR3 protein gets one entry after TCRdb re-called the 5' RACE reads with MiXCR. The sample has 550,000 to 800,000 distinct CDR3 sequences; just over 7% are singletons. This sample also appeared in a second study, on yellow fever vaccine responses in identical twins.

This clonotype was obtained from a young woman in good health. V and J are TRBV5-1 and TRBJ2-4; the D gene is possibly TRBD2 (5 bases). The sequencing input was PBMCs. CDR3 residues: CASSSTGNKANIQYF. The CDR3 DNA follows: TGCGCCAGCAGCTCAACCGGGAATAAGGCAAACATTCAGTACTTC.